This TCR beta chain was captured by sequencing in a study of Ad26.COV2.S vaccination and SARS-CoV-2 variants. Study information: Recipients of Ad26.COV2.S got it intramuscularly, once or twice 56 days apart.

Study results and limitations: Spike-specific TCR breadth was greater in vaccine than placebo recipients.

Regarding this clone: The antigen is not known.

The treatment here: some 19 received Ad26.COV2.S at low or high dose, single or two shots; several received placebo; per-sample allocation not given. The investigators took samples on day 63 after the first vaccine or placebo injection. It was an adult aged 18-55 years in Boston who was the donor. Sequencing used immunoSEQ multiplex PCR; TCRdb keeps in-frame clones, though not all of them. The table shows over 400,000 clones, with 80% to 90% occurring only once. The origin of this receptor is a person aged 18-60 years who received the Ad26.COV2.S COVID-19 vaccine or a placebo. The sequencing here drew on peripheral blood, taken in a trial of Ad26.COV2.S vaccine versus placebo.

The CDR3 reads CASRRQGNTEAFF. The CDR3 coding sequence is TGTGCCAGCAGGCGGCAGGGGAACACTGAAGCTTTCTTT. The chain uses TRBV12-3 or TRBV12-4 and TRBJ1-1, with a weak D call TRBD1 (5 bases). The germline V and J ends were trimmed by 6 bases and 1 base, with 9 bases remaining between them. The CDR3 is 13 residues long.